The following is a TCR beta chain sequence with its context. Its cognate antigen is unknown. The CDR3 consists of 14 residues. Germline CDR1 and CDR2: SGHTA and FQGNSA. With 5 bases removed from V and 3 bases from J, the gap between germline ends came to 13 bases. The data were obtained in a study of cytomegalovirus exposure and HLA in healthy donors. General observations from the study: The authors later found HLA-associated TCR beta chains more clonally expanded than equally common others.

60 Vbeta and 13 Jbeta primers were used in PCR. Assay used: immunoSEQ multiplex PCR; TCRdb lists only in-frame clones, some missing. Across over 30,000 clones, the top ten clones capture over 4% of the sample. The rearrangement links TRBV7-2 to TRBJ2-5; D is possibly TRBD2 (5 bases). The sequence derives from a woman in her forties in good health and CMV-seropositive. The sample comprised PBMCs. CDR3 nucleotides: TGTGCCAGCAGCCCATATCGAGCGGAAGAGACCCAGTACTTC. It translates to CASSPYRAEETQYF.